Reported below is one TCR beta chain. Germline V gene sequence: CDR1 MNHEY, CDR2 SMNVEV (reference sequence). The CDR3 extends over 15 amino acids. J gave up 0 bases and V 5 bases, and 6 bases lay outside the gene matches. The data were produced by immunoSEQ multiplex PCR, yet TCRdb's version contains in-frame clones alone and is incomplete. This table holds tens of thousands of clones, about 81% found once. The data were obtained in a study of control samples from healthy donors and cancer patients. Sequences were obtained from PBMCs. The V call is TRBV27, the J call TRBJ2-7; 8 bases align to TRBD1. This receptor was taken from a man in his 70s with lung cancer. CDR3 sequence (DNA): TGTGCCAGCAGTCCAACGACAGGGGTCTCCTACGAGCAGTACTTC. This gives the protein CASSPTTGVSYEQYF.